Listed here are 3 T cell receptor beta chains from one sample, sequenced in a study of blood T cells in healthy people across ages. Next came a second PCR, run for about 7 to 12 cycles, which used a sample-barcoded 5' primer along with a J-beta primer mix. A single record per CDR3 protein comes from TCRdb applying MiXCR to the 5' RACE reads. The sample comprises 1.5 million to 2 million distinct CDR3 sequences, roughly 27% of which are singletons, and 7.7% rests with the top ten. The material sequenced was blood. The receptors shown here come from a woman aged 25-40 years in good health.

The table lists this clonotype with many counts. The chain uses TRBV7-9 and TRBJ2-7; D is perhaps TRBD2 (6 bases). CDR1 and CDR2 from the germline V gene are SEHNR and FQNEAQ (reference sequence). The CDR3 spans 14 residues. V was cut by 3 bases and J by 2 bases, with 11 bases left in between. The CDR3 sequence: CASSLAGITYEQYF. CDR3 coding DNA: TGTGCCAGCAGCTTGGCGGGGATAACCTACGAGCAGTACTTC. Full variable domain (missing parts from reference TRBV7-9 and TRBJ2-7): DTGVSQNPRHKITKRGQNVTFRCDPISEHNRLYWYRQTLGQGPEFLTYFQNEAQLEKSRLLSDRFSAERPKGSFSTLEIQRTEQGDSAMYLCASSLAGITYEQYFGPGTRLTVT.

The gene calls are TRBV9 and TRBJ2-5; D could derive from TRBD1 or TRBD2 (5 bases each). The CDR3 runs to 15 residues. Per the germline V gene, CDR1 is SGDLS and CDR2 is YYNGEE. V dropped 4 bases and J dropped 4 bases, with 17 bases sitting between them. CDR3 bases: TGTGCCAGCAGCCTGGGGCCGATGGCGGGAGAGACCCAGTACTTC. Protein sequence: CASSLGPMAGETQYF. Combining the CDR3 with reference TRBV9 and TRBJ2-5 gives the whole variable domain DSGVTQTPKHLITATGQRVTLRCSPRSGDLSVYWYQQSLDQGLQFLIQYYNGEERAKGNILERFSAQQFPDLHSELNLSSLELGDSALYFCASSLGPMAGETQYFGPGTRLLVL.

This clonotype was recorded only once. The V and J genes are TRBV3-1 and TRBJ2-1, with a tentative D call TRBD1 (5 bases). V lost 0 bases, J lost 13 bases, and 19 bases lay in between. This CDR3 has 15 residues. CDR1 and CDR2 (germline): LGHDT, YNNKEL (reference sequence). DNA for the CDR3: TGTGCCAGCAGCCAAGATCCCGACGGACAAGAGACCCAGTTCTTC. It specifies CASSQDPDGQETQFF.